This T cell receptor (beta chain) was profiled in a study of glioma-infiltrating T cells after dendritic cell vaccination. Study overall: Treatment, given 2003 to 2012, was autologous tumor lysate-pulsed dendritic cell vaccination. At biweekly intervals, patients got three intradermal dendritic cell vaccine injections.

The protocol was immunoSEQ multiplex PCR, while the TCRdb copy is restricted to in-frame clones and leaves out a portion. The sample consists of about 3,700 clones, 93% of them appearing once. The germline V gene has CDR1 MNHNY and CDR2 SVGAGI (reference sequence). V lost 10 bases and J 3 bases, leaving 19 bases between the germline ends. The CDR3 has 16 residues. This specimen was blood, taken before dendritic cell vaccination. This sequence was found in a human donor with glioblastoma. The chain joins TRBV6-6 to TRBJ2-6; possibly TRBD2 for D (6 bases). CDR3 DNA: TGTGCCACGACGGGACTTACTACGATTGGGGCCAACGTCCTGACTTTC. Residues: CATTGLTTIGANVLTF.